These 8 T cell receptor beta chains were all obtained from the same sample, sequenced in a study of type 1 and type 2 diabetes patients. PCR was run on genomic DNA. A primer set of 30 forward and 13 reverse primers amplified the CDR3. One entry per CDR3 protein results from TCRdb running MiXCR on the multiplex PCR reads. Among 270,000 or so distinct CDR3 sequences listed, 40% to 50% were seen once. Sequencing input: peripheral blood mononuclear cells (PBMCs). All receptors come from a man younger than 35 with type 2 diabetes.

V is TRBV10-3 and J is TRBJ2-7, with 9 bases that match TRBD1. V was clipped by 6 bases and J by 2 bases; unmatched bases: 2. CDR3 length equals 13 residues. From germline, CDR1 is ENHRY and CDR2 SYGVKD. DNA for the CDR3: TGTGCCATCAGCCGGGACAGGGCCTACGAGCAGTACTTC. Its protein is CAISRDRAYEQYF.

The chain couples TRBV30 to TRBJ2-1, with D perhaps matching TRBD1 or TRBD2 (6 bases each). CDR1 is GTSNPN, CDR2 SVGIG, per germline (reference sequence). The CDR3 extends over 19 amino acids. Trimming took 1 base from V and 0 from J, leaving 22 bases between them. The CDR3 sequence is CAWSAGAGLGLGSYNEQFF. In DNA, the CDR3 is TGTGCCTGGAGTGCGGGGGCAGGGTTAGGCTTGGGCTCCTACAATGAGCAGTTCTTC.

The rearrangement joins TRBV20-1 to TRBJ2-7, with a possible D match to TRBD1 (5 bases). The CDR3 totals 14 residues. Trimming stripped 3 bases from V and 1 base from J, with 13 bases between. Germline-derived CDR1 and CDR2 are DFQATT and SNEGSKA (reference sequence). This CDR3 reads CSASPPDRSYEQYF. The CDR3 region has the DNA TGCAGTGCTAGTCCGCCCGACAGATCCTACGAGCAGTACTTC.

This chain uses TRBV28 with TRBJ1-6, with 7 bases aligning to TRBD1. The CDR3 spans 14 residues. After removal of 4 bases from V and 7 bases from J, the junction contained 4 bases not matched to a gene. CDR1 MDHEN and CDR2 SYDVKM come from the germline V gene. The CDR3 loop is CASSYGTENSPLHF. The CDR3 DNA follows: TGTGCCAGCAGTTACGGGACAGAGAATTCACCCCTCCACTTT.

This clonotype was counted only a few times. The chain uses TRBV7-3 and TRBJ2-3, with unresolved D. The CDR3 has 13 residues. Germline V gene sequence: CDR1 SGHTA, CDR2 FQGTGA. V was clipped by 4 bases and J by 4 bases, with 9 bases between them. CDR3 DNA sequence: TGTGCCAGCAGCTCAGCCCCTCCAGATACGCAGTATTTT. This translates into CASSSAPPDTQYF.

This clonotype was seen a few times. The chain links TRBV7-8 to TRBJ2-6; tentative D call: TRBD2 (6 bases). The V and J ends lost 3 bases and 4 bases respectively, with 10 bases between them. The CDR3 is made up of 15 amino acids. The germline V gene encodes CDR1 SGHVS and CDR2 FQNEAQ. CDR3 sequence reads: CASSLEGLGANVLTF. CDR3 DNA sequence: TGTGCCAGCAGCTTGGAGGGGTTGGGGGCCAACGTCCTGACTTTC.

This clonotype has more than one count but fewer than ten. CDR3 sequence (DNA): TGTGCCAGCAGCCAATCCGGGACAGGGGGCCCGGCAGATACGCAGTATTTT. Translation gives CASSQSGTGGPADTQYF. This rearrangement joins TRBV6-6 to TRBJ2-3, with 12 bases matching TRBD1. Germline loops: CDR1 MNHNY, CDR2 SVGAGI (reference sequence). Losses at the gene ends were 6 bases for V and 4 bases for J; bases not matched to a gene: 11. CDR3 size: 17 residues.

This clonotype has just a few counts. This sequence joins TRBV10-1 and TRBJ1-4; 9 positions match TRBD1. J gave up 8 bases and V 1 base, and 5 bases lay outside the gene matches. Germline V gene lookup returns CDR1 WNHNN and CDR2 SYGVQD (reference sequence). The length of the CDR3 is 15 residues. CDR3 loop: CASSELTGGGEKLFF. As DNA, the CDR3 is TGCGCCAGCAGTGAGTTGACAGGGGGAGGCGAAAAACTGTTTTTT.